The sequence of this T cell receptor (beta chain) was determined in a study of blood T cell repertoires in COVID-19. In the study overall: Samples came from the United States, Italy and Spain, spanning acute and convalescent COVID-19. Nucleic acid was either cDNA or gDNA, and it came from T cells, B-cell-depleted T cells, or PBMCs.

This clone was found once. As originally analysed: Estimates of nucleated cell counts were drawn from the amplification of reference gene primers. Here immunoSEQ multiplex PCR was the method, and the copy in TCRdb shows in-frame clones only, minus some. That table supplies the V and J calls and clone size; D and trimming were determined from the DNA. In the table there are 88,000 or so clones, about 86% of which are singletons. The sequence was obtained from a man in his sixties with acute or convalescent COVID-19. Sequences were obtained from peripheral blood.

The DNA of the CDR3 is TGTGCCAGCAGCTTAGTTACGGGCTACGAGCAGTACTTC. Translation gives CASSLVTGYEQYF. The chain employs TRBV7-8 and TRBJ2-7, with no clear D. V was clipped by 1 base and J by 3 bases, with 7 bases between them. CDR1 and CDR2 (germline): SGHVS, FQNEAQ. The CDR3 covers 13 residues.